The source of this T cell receptor (beta chain) is a study of STAT5B mutations in CD4+ large granular lymphocyte leukemia. Regarding the study as a whole: Patient CD4-sorted repertoires looked more clonal than healthy CD4+ repertoires, even without putative leukemic clones. Main leukemic clonotypes were patient-specific, but roughly 25% appeared at low frequency elsewhere. Top patient clones used TRBV06 genes more often: 8/27 versus 2/35 in controls.

The CDR3 consists of 13 residues. CDR1 and CDR2 (germline): WNHNN, SYGVQD (reference sequence). V was pared by 3 bases and J by 2 bases, with 7 bases between. This clone occurred once. No antigen is known for it. Some clones are missing from TCRdb's copy, which holds only in-frame ones; the method was immunoSEQ multiplex PCR. This sample has approximately 20,000 clones, with around 84% found just once. The TCR comes from a human donor in good health. Sequencing was carried out using CD4+ T cells from blood buffy coats. The chain joins TRBV10-1 to TRBJ2-5; D gene uncertain. The CDR3 protein is CASSDRLQETQYF. The CDR3 nucleotides are TGCGCCAGCAGTGACCGATTACAAGAGACCCAGTACTTC.